The clone carrying this T cell receptor beta chain was counted ten times or more. The antigen remains undetermined. This CDR3 has 16 amino acids. V was cut by 1 base and J by 4 bases, with 15 bases left in between. Germline lookup yields CDR1 SGHDT and CDR2 YYEEEE. MiXCR was run by TCRdb on the RT-PCR reads, yielding one entry per CDR3 protein. The sample lists about 310,000 distinct CDR3 sequences, about a fifth seen once, with about a tenth in the top ten. The data were obtained in a study of response to subunit inactivated influenza vaccine. Findings and caveats of the study: Each seasonal influenza vaccination, the authors suggested, recruits few new T cells.

The sequencing here drew on PBMCs from blood, taken about 20 months after vaccination. The V call is TRBV5-6, the J call TRBJ2-1, with a tentative D call TRBD2 (6 bases). The clonotype comes from a man between 50 and 75 years old who received an inactivated influenza vaccine. The CDR3 coding sequence is TGTGCCAGCAGCTTGTGGCGGGGAGACACTTACAATGAGCAGTTCTTC. This translates into CASSLWRGDTYNEQFF.